A selection of T cell receptor beta chains follows, all from one sample in a study of shared clonotypes between healthy human individuals. TCRdb keeps only in-frame clones here, not all; method: immunoSEQ multiplex PCR. This table has around 1.4 million clones, 97% to 99% appearing once. Sequencing input: naive CD4+ T cells sorted from blood. Receptor source: a man aged 25 to 40 in good health. Each CDR3 is given with its conserved first and last residue. The D gene is left open where the match is weak. Clone size is shown for a subset of rows, as once, few, many or a class of expanded clone.

TRBD2	TRBV7-2	-	TRBJ2-1	15	TGTGCCAGCAGCTTGGGACTAGCGGAGGATTTGGAGCAGTTCTTC	CASSLGLAEDLEQFF
TRBD2	TRBV19	-	TRBJ2-2	18	TGTGCCAGTAGTATTGGGACTAGCGGGAGAGCGAACACCGGGGAGCTGTTTTTT	CASSIGTSGRANTGELFF
TRBD2	TRBV27	-	TRBJ2-3	16	TGTGCCAGCAGCACCCCTAGCGGGGGTTTTGCAGATACGCAGTATTTT	CASSTPSGGFADTQYF
-	TRBV5-1	-	TRBJ1-3	17	TGCGCCAGCAGCTTTCGTTCAGGGGCAGGCTCTGGAAACACCATATATTTT	CASSFRSGAGSGNTIYF
TRBD2	TRBV6-5	-	TRBJ2-7	14	TGTGCCAGCTCCGGGACTAGCGGGAGTTACGAGCAGTACTTC	CASSGTSGSYEQYF
-	TRBV30	-	TRBJ2-5	14	TGTGCCTGGACAGGTTCAGGGCTGGGGGAGACCCAGTACTTC	CAWTGSGLGETQYF
-	TRBV9	-	TRBJ1-3	16	TGTGCCAGCAGCGGCAACAGGGCGGCCTCTGGAAACACCATATATTTT	CASSGNRAASGNTIYF
-	TRBV5-1	once	TRBJ2-3	15	TGCGCCAGCAGCTCGATGACAGAGTACACGGATACGCAGTATTTT	CASSSMTEYTDTQYF
TRBD1	TRBV27	-	TRBJ2-2	21	TGTGCCAGCAGTTTATCAGCCCGCCGGGACAGGGGCCACCTGAGCACCGGGGAGCTGTTTTTT	CASSLSARRDRGHLSTGELFF
-	TRBV9	-	TRBJ2-5	15	TGTGCCAGCAGCGTAGTGAACGGAGACCAAGAGACCCAGTACTTC	CASSVVNGDQETQYF
-	TRBV7-3	-	TRBJ1-5	15	TGTGCCAGCAGCTTAACCGGCAGCCCCAATCAGCCCCAGCATTTT	CASSLTGSPNQPQHF
-	TRBV28	-	TRBJ1-4	13	TGTGCCAGCAGTCCAGCCGGCAGGGAGAAACTGTTTTTT	CASSPAGREKLFF
-	TRBV21-1	-	TRBJ2-7	16	TGTGCCAGCAGCATTTGCTCCCGGACAGGGGGCCACGAGCAGTACTTC	CASSICSRTGGHEQYF
TRBD1	TRBV29-1	-	TRBJ1-1	14	TGCAGCGTTCAAGTCCCGGGACAGGCCCCTGAAGCTTTCTTT	CSVQVPGQAPEAFF
TRBD1	TRBV15	-	TRBJ2-1	16	TGTGCCACCAGCAGACCACCGGGACAGGGGATCAATGAGCAGTTCTTC	CATSRPPGQGINEQFF
-	TRBV5-1	-	TRBJ1-2	14	TGCGCCAGCAGCCTGAATAGGGAACCTATGGGCTACACCTTC	CASSLNREPMGYTF
-	TRBV29-1	-	TRBJ1-1	16	TGCAGCGTTGTCCGGCACCTCCCCTTGGTAAAGACTGAAGCTTTCTTT	CSVVRHLPLVKTEAFF
TRBD1	TRBV9	-	TRBJ2-5	15	TGTGCCAGCAGCGCCGACAGGGCGGGTGGAGAGACCCAGTACTTC	CASSADRAGGETQYF
TRBD2	TRBV7-2	-	TRBJ2-1	15	TGTGCCAGCAGCGCCGGACTAGCGGGAGCCCATGAGCAGTTCTTC	CASSAGLAGAHEQFF
-	TRBV7-8	-	TRBJ1-2	14	TGTGCCAGCAGCTTAGGGGGCGGGTCCTATGGCTACACCTTC	CASSLGGGSYGYTF
TRBD2	TRBV4-1	-	TRBJ2-2	17	TGCGCCAGCAGCTTAAATAGCGGGTCCCGGAACACCGGGGAGCTGTTTTTT	CASSLNSGSRNTGELFF
-	TRBV6-5	-	TRBJ2-7	16	TGTGCCAGCAGTTACTCAGACGGGGGTCCACCCTACGAGCAGTACTTC	CASSYSDGGPPYEQYF
-	TRBV7-9	-	TRBJ1-2	15	TGTGCCAGCACCCGATATCCCCGGGAGGGTAGTGGCTACACCTTC	CASTRYPREGSGYTF
-	TRBV28	once	TRBJ2-2	11	TGTGCCAGCAGTTCAACCGGGGAGCTGTTTTTT	CASSSTGELFF
TRBD1	TRBV6-1	-	TRBJ2-7	13	TGTGCCAGCAGAGGCCGGGACAGCTACGAGCAGTACTTC	CASRGRDSYEQYF
-	TRBV5-4	-	TRBJ1-3	15	TGTGCCAGCAGCACGGACACTCTCTCTGGAAACACCATATATTTT	CASSTDTLSGNTIYF
-	TRBV11-3	-	TRBJ2-3	16	TGTGCCAGCAGCCAAGGCTTGCTGGGGAGCACAGATACGCAGTATTTT	CASSQGLLGSTDTQYF
-	TRBV18	-	TRBJ1-5	15	TGTGCCAGCTCACCAACTTCAGGGTTCAATCAGCCCCAGCATTTT	CASSPTSGFNQPQHF
TRBD2	TRBV18	few	TRBJ2-7	15	TGTGCCAGCTCACCACCTAGCGGGAGCTCCTACGAGCAGTACTTC	CASSPPSGSSYEQYF
-	TRBV5-4	-	TRBJ2-7	14	TGTGCCAGCAGCTCCTTCCGGGACCCCTACGAGCAGTACTTC	CASSSFRDPYEQYF
-	TRBV5-1	few	TRBJ2-3	14	TGCGCCAGCAGCTTGGTCCAGGGAACAGATACGCAGTATTTT	CASSLVQGTDTQYF
TRBD1	TRBV2	-	TRBJ2-5	13	TGTGCCAGCTCTGACAGGGTGAGAGAGACCCAGTACTTC	CASSDRVRETQYF